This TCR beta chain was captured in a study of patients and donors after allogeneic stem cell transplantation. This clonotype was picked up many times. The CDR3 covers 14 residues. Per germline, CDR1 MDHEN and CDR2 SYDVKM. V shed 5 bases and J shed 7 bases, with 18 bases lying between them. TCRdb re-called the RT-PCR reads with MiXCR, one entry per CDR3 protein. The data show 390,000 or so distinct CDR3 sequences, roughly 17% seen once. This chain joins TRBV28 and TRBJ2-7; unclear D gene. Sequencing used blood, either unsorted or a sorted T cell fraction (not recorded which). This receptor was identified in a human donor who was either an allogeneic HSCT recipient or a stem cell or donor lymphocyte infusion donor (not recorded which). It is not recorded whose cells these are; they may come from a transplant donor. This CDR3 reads CASSLDLPPREQYF. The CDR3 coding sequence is TGTGCCAGCAGTCTAGATCTTCCCCCGAGGGAGCAGTACTTC.